The 13 T cell receptor beta chains given below trace back to one sample, sequenced in a study of CD8 T cells in Susac syndrome. A quantity of roughly 0.5 to 1 ug RNA underwent reverse transcription using random hexamers. TCRdb reprocessed the immunoSEQ multiplex PCR reads with MiXCR, giving one entry per CDR3 protein. The repertoire holds about 280,000 distinct CDR3 sequences, with roughly 84% as singletons. Sequencing was carried out using CD8+ T cells from PBMCs. These receptors were obtained from a human donor with multiple sclerosis.

This clonotype was seen just once. The V and J genes are TRBV11-2 and TRBJ2-3; TRBD2 agrees at 8 bases. The CDR3 runs 16 residues. Germline trimming cut 0 bases from V and 1 base from J; bases unmatched to any gene: 3. Germline assignment: CDR1 SGHAT and CDR2 FQNNGV. The CDR3 DNA sequence: TGTGCCAGCAGCTTAGACCTACTAGCGGGCACAGATACGCAGTATTTT. It codes for CASSLDLLAGTDTQYF.

This rearrangement joins TRBV29-1 to TRBJ2-4; perhaps TRBD2 as D (6 bases). The CDR3 is 14 amino acids. V was cut by 2 bases and J by 1 base, with 9 bases left in between. The germline CDR1 and CDR2 sequences are SQVTM and ANQGSEA. CDR3 DNA: TGCAGCGTTGAAACTCGGGGGGCCAAAAACATTCAGTACTTC. Amino acid sequence: CSVETRGAKNIQYF. Full variable domain (outside the CDR3, taken from reference TRBV29-1 and TRBJ2-4): SAVISQKPSRDICQRGTSLTIQCQVDSQVTMMFWYRQQPGQSLTLIATANQGSEATYESGFVIDKFPISRPNLTFSTLTVSNMSPEDSSIYLCSVETRGAKNIQYFGAGTRLSVL.

The J gene is TRBJ2-2, the V gene TRBV27, with D hard to call. Germline V gene data show CDR1 as MNHEY and CDR2 as SMNVEV (reference sequence). V gave up 2 bases and J gave up 2 bases, with 9 bases separating them. The CDR3 has 15 amino acids. Here the CDR3 reads CASSLEFLNTGELFF. The DNA of the CDR3 is TGTGCCAGCAGTTTAGAATTCCTTAACACCGGGGAGCTGTTTTTT.

This clonotype was counted only a few times. The genes are TRBV12-3 or TRBV12-4 and TRBJ1-1, with D hard to call. The CDR3 extends over 13 amino acids. V was trimmed by 3 bases and J by 4 bases, leaving 9 bases between them. The CDR3 reads CASSFEGLTEAFF. The CDR3 nucleotides read TGTGCCAGCAGTTTTGAGGGTCTCACTGAAGCTTTCTTT.

This chain uses TRBV20-1 with TRBJ2-1; 7 nucleotides agree with TRBD2. This CDR3 is 14 amino acids long. From germline, CDR1 is DFQATT and CDR2 SNEGSKA (reference sequence). V gave up 5 bases and J gave up 1 base; unmatched junction bases: 5. CDR3: CSAYKRDSYNEQFF. In DNA form, the CDR3 reads TGCAGTGCTTATAAGCGGGATTCCTACAATGAGCAGTTCTTC.

The chain carries TRBV28 and TRBJ2-7; tentative D call: TRBD2 (6 bases). The CDR3 covers 16 residues. CDR1 and CDR2 (germline): MDHEN, SYDVKM. Trimming took 4 bases from V and 3 from J, leaving 19 bases between them. CDR3 region: CASSSPEGSGDYEQYF. The CDR3 nucleotides read TGTGCCAGCAGTTCCCCGGAGGGTAGCGGAGACTACGAGCAGTACTTC.

The chain joins TRBV6-2 or TRBV6-3 to TRBJ1-5; D possibly corresponds to TRBD1 (6 bases). The CDR3 covers 16 residues. V lost 2 bases, J lost 0 bases, and 11 bases lay in between. Germline values: CDR1 MNHEY, CDR2 SVGEGT. The CDR3 DNA reads as TGTGCCAGCAGTTACAGACAGGAACATAGCAATCAGCCCCAGCATTTT. Its protein is CASSYRQEHSNQPQHF.

This chain links TRBV3-1 with TRBJ2-3, with no clear D. The V end was cut by 0 bases, the J end by 5 bases, with 15 bases between. The CDR3 runs 16 residues. Germline V gene data show CDR1 as LGHDT and CDR2 as YNNKEL (reference sequence). The CDR3 nucleotides are TGTGCCAGCAGCCAAGATACGTTCCGATCAGGAGATACGCAGTATTTT. It encodes CASSQDTFRSGDTQYF.

This clonotype was seen a single time. The chain is built from TRBV27 and TRBJ2-1; maybe TRBD1 (6 bases). Trimming left V 0 bases short and J 8 bases short, with 17 bases between. The CDR3 is 16 residues long. The germline V gene has CDR1 MNHEY and CDR2 SMNVEV (reference sequence). CDR3 amino acids: CASSLSWGGRGDEQFF. DNA for the CDR3: TGTGCCAGCAGTTTATCGTGGGGCGGCAGGGGAGATGAGCAGTTCTTC.

V gene TRBV12-3 or TRBV12-4 combines with J gene TRBJ1-1; D unresolved. V lost 3 bases, J lost 7 bases, and 12 bases lay in between. CDR3 length: 13 residues. This chain's CDR3 is CASSFSDLFEAFF. The CDR3 DNA reads as TGTGCCAGCAGTTTCTCCGACCTGTTTGAAGCTTTCTTT.

The chain recombines TRBV27 with TRBJ2-1; 7 bases align to TRBD2. Germline CDR1 MNHEY, CDR2 SMNVEV (reference sequence). The CDR3 contains 14 residues. V gave up 3 bases and J gave up 7 bases; unmatched junction bases: 6. For the CDR3, the DNA is TGTGCCAGCAGTTTTAGCGGGTTCAGGAATGAGCAGTTCTTC. As protein: CASSFSGFRNEQFF.

The chain recombines TRBV5-4 with TRBJ2-2; 14 bases map to TRBD2. J was trimmed by 0 bases and V by 3 bases; bases with no gene match: 19. Germline values: CDR1 SGHNT, CDR2 YYREEE (reference sequence). The CDR3 is 23 amino acids. In DNA, the CDR3 is TGTGCCAGCAGCTCCCGGCTGCTCGCCCGGGGACTAGCGGGAGCCCCGAACACCGGGGAGCTGTTTTTT. Translation: CASSSRLLARGLAGAPNTGELFF.

V is TRBV7-9 and J is TRBJ2-1, with a possible D match to TRBD1 (5 bases). The CDR3 has 15 amino acids. Trimming cost V 2 bases and J 4 bases, with 12 bases left between them. Per germline, CDR1 SEHNR and CDR2 FQNEAQ (reference sequence). The CDR3 region is CASSLFFREYNEQFF. CDR3 sequence (DNA): TGTGCCAGCAGCTTATTCTTCAGGGAATACAATGAGCAGTTCTTC.